This T cell receptor (beta chain) was obtained from a study of T cells in Graves' hyperthyroidism and ophthalmopathy. This clonotype was counted between two and nine times. The antigen remains unidentified. No conserved phenylalanine or tryptophan is present at the end of the CDR3, so a read error is the likely explanation. Findings and limits, study-wide: Most thyroid clonotypes expanded above 0.001 were also detected in blood. Separation of ophthalmopathy from stable hyperthyroidism was achieved by a 13 V-J model.

What was amplified from RNA transcripts were TCR beta CDR3 regions. A first-round RT-PCR of the TCR CDR3 used the HTBI primer set. TCRdb independently ran MiXCR on the multiplex PCR reads; one entry per CDR3 protein. In the table there are roughly 130,000 distinct CDR3 sequences, roughly a fifth of which are singletons. The CDR3 length is 12 residues. Germline loops: CDR1 WSHSY, CDR2 SAAADI. The ends were cut back, 8 bases at V and 2 bases at J, with 10 bases in the middle. The clonotype was recovered from a woman aged 45 to 65 with Graves' hyperthyroidism that later progressed to Graves' ophthalmopathy. Sequenced input: blood. The chain couples TRBV10-2 to TRBJ2-7, with D unresolved. The CDR3 region has the DNA TGCGCCAGCGGGCATAGCACCTACGAGCAGTACCTC. Translation gives CASGHSTYEQYL.